These T cell receptor beta chains were read from a single sample in a study of blood T cells in healthy people across ages. Each CDR3 protein gets one entry after TCRdb re-called the 5' RACE reads with MiXCR. The table shows 790,000 or so distinct CDR3 sequences, with more than 50% occurring only once. The sample was blood. The source is a man aged 40-50 years in good health. Each CDR3 is given with its conserved first and last residue. Fields, in order: CDR3 protein, J gene, V gene, D gene. A D gene is named only where the DNA matches it firmly.

CDR3 protein: CASSLVRTYTDTQYF; J gene: TRBJ2-3; V gene: TRBV7-2; D gene: -
CDR3 protein: CASSLPGLAPTDTQYF; J gene: TRBJ2-3; V gene: TRBV7-2; D gene: TRBD2
CDR3 protein: CSVDRAGGTPAYEQYF; J gene: TRBJ2-7; V gene: TRBV29-1; D gene: TRBD2
CDR3 protein: CASTVQGAGTDTQYF; J gene: TRBJ2-3; V gene: TRBV6-5; D gene: -
CDR3 protein: CASSLWGFQKETQYF; J gene: TRBJ2-5; V gene: TRBV27; D gene: -
CDR3 protein: CASSLGHQNSPLHF; J gene: TRBJ1-6; V gene: TRBV12-3/TRBV12-4; D gene: -
CDR3 protein: CSANRPGLAGAEQFF; J gene: TRBJ2-1; V gene: TRBV20-1; D gene: TRBD2
CDR3 protein: CASSVQLAGGDVSDTQYF; J gene: TRBJ2-3; V gene: TRBV5-1; D gene: -
CDR3 protein: CASSRTGPRGYTF; J gene: TRBJ1-2; V gene: TRBV25-1; D gene: TRBD1
CDR3 protein: CASSGDRYEQYF; J gene: TRBJ2-7; V gene: TRBV7-2; D gene: TRBD1
CDR3 protein: CATRSGGDRSEAFF; J gene: TRBJ1-1; V gene: TRBV27; D gene: -
CDR3 protein: CASSEPSWGINEQYF; J gene: TRBJ2-5; V gene: TRBV25-1; D gene: -
CDR3 protein: CASSLGPGANTEAFF; J gene: TRBJ1-1; V gene: TRBV14; D gene: -
CDR3 protein: CASSSKGGVRGSTDTQYF; J gene: TRBJ2-3; V gene: TRBV7-3; D gene: -
CDR3 protein: CASSFLTTRTDTQYF; J gene: TRBJ2-3; V gene: TRBV5-5; D gene: -
CDR3 protein: CASSLPIGRDNEQFF; J gene: TRBJ2-1; V gene: TRBV7-9; D gene: -
CDR3 protein: CASSDHRAGANVLTF; J gene: TRBJ2-6; V gene: TRBV10-1; D gene: -
CDR3 protein: CASSRGARGLDGYTF; J gene: TRBJ1-2; V gene: TRBV6-5; D gene: TRBD1
CDR3 protein: CASSPDGISGANVLTF; J gene: TRBJ2-6; V gene: TRBV9; D gene: -
CDR3 protein: CASSVSTVSNEKLFF; J gene: TRBJ1-4; V gene: TRBV6-1; D gene: -
CDR3 protein: CASRNQQGWKNEQYF; J gene: -; V gene: TRBV28; D gene: -
CDR3 protein: CASSIQGGDLSPLHF; J gene: TRBJ1-6; V gene: TRBV5-1; D gene: -
CDR3 protein: CASSDNPGQGNHEQYF; J gene: -; V gene: TRBV7-2; D gene: TRBD1
CDR3 protein: CASNRGLDTQYF; J gene: TRBJ2-3; V gene: TRBV10-3; D gene: TRBD1
CDR3 protein: CASSGLAGAGEQFF; J gene: TRBJ2-1; V gene: TRBV6-5; D gene: TRBD2
CDR3 protein: CASRTGLLNNSPLHF; J gene: TRBJ1-6; V gene: TRBV28; D gene: TRBD1
CDR3 protein: CASSQDRGGIDTQYF; J gene: TRBJ2-3; V gene: TRBV3-1; D gene: -
CDR3 protein: CASSFGNRGETQYF; J gene: -; V gene: TRBV7-9; D gene: TRBD1
CDR3 protein: CAAGDEVEGSSYEQYF; J gene: TRBJ2-7; V gene: TRBV7-3; D gene: TRBD2
CDR3 protein: CASSLGGIQPQHF; J gene: TRBJ1-5; V gene: TRBV7-3; D gene: -
CDR3 protein: CASSDTASTDTQYF; J gene: TRBJ2-3; V gene: TRBV6-6; D gene: -
CDR3 protein: CASSRGGGTQYF; J gene: TRBJ2-5; V gene: TRBV3-1; D gene: -
CDR3 protein: CSVDPRKSYNEQFF; J gene: TRBJ2-1; V gene: TRBV29-1; D gene: -
CDR3 protein: CASSPGTYYEQYF; J gene: TRBJ2-7; V gene: TRBV12-3/TRBV12-4; D gene: -
CDR3 protein: CASSLLREAYNEQFF; J gene: TRBJ2-1; V gene: TRBV28; D gene: TRBD2
CDR3 protein: CASSESQAGGQETQYF; J gene: TRBJ2-5; V gene: TRBV10-1; D gene: TRBD2
CDR3 protein: CASSFQGGINNEQYF; J gene: TRBJ2-5; V gene: TRBV7-2; D gene: -
CDR3 protein: CAISPSELGNTGSDYGYTF; J gene: TRBJ1-2; V gene: TRBV10-3; D gene: -
CDR3 protein: CASRTDLGRDTGELFF; J gene: TRBJ2-2; V gene: TRBV4-2; D gene: -
CDR3 protein: CASSTLDAGQGTSPLHF; J gene: TRBJ1-6; V gene: TRBV25-1; D gene: TRBD1
CDR3 protein: CASSVRTGRETQYF; J gene: -; V gene: TRBV12-3/TRBV12-4; D gene: -
CDR3 protein: CASSKSLEQYF; J gene: -; V gene: TRBV2; D gene: -
CDR3 protein: CASSLTSGSDEQFF; J gene: TRBJ2-1; V gene: TRBV7-3; D gene: TRBD2
CDR3 protein: CASSLSLGIGETQYF; J gene: TRBJ2-5; V gene: TRBV7-2; D gene: -
CDR3 protein: CASRRTDTQYF; J gene: TRBJ2-3; V gene: TRBV27; D gene: -
CDR3 protein: CSARDPTGGYEQYF; J gene: TRBJ2-7; V gene: TRBV20-1; D gene: TRBD1
CDR3 protein: CASGASGANVLTF; J gene: TRBJ2-6; V gene: TRBV12-5; D gene: -
CDR3 protein: CSVEGLTRRNEQFF; J gene: TRBJ2-1; V gene: TRBV29-1; D gene: -
CDR3 protein: CSAPIQGVHQPQHF; J gene: TRBJ1-5; V gene: TRBV20-1; D gene: -
CDR3 protein: CASSERGQYYEQYF; J gene: TRBJ2-7; V gene: TRBV2; D gene: TRBD1
CDR3 protein: CASSLDGGEEQFF; J gene: TRBJ2-1; V gene: TRBV5-1; D gene: -
CDR3 protein: CASSGSLGAYNEQFF; J gene: TRBJ2-1; V gene: TRBV27; D gene: -
CDR3 protein: CASSLMGAGNTEAFF; J gene: TRBJ1-1; V gene: TRBV11-1; D gene: -
CDR3 protein: CSAPTRRDPRNEQYF; J gene: TRBJ2-7; V gene: TRBV20-1; D gene: -
CDR3 protein: CSARAFTGGSYEQYF; J gene: TRBJ2-7; V gene: TRBV29-1; D gene: TRBD1
CDR3 protein: CASSFPRTSASQTQETQYF; J gene: -; V gene: TRBV7-6; D gene: TRBD2
CDR3 protein: CASSFGTRRDNSPLHF; J gene: TRBJ1-6; V gene: TRBV6-6; D gene: -